The 22 T cell receptor beta chains presented below share a single source sample, sequenced in a study of blood T cell repertoires in COVID-19. Here immunoSEQ multiplex PCR was the method, and the copy in TCRdb shows in-frame clones only, minus some. The sample lists about 110,000 clones, around 80% occurring once. The sequenced sample was peripheral blood. These receptors all stem from a human donor in a cohort sampled during active or convalescent COVID-19.

The chain combines TRBV28 with TRBJ2-7; 8 nucleotides agree with TRBD1. Germline lookup yields CDR1 MDHEN and CDR2 SYDVKM. CDR3 length equals 17 residues. V lost 4 bases and J lost 6; bases outside the gene matches: 17. CDR3 sequence reads: CASSSNPGQGQRGEQYF. The CDR3 nucleotides read TGTGCCAGCAGTTCGAACCCCGGACAGGGACAAAGGGGCGAGCAGTACTTC. The variable domain in full, with the rest retrieved from reference TRBV28 and TRBJ2-7, is DVKVTQSSRYLVKRTGEKVFLECVQDMDHENMFWYRQDPGLGLRLIYFSYDVKMKEKGDIPEGYSVSREKKERFSLILESASTNQTSMYLCASSSNPGQGQRGEQYFGPGTRLTVT.

V usage is TRBV6-5 and J usage is TRBJ1-2; D call uncertain. Germline V CDR1 and CDR2: MNHEY, SVGAGI. V lost 6 bases and J 7 bases, leaving 21 bases between the germline ends. CDR3 length equals 15 residues. The CDR3 nucleotides read TGTGCCAGCAGGACTACCCCCTTCCCTCTTTCTGGCTACACCTTC. Translating gives CASRTTPFPLSGYTF.

The chain is built from TRBV7-9 and TRBJ2-2, with D perhaps TRBD2 (5 bases). This CDR3 is built from 15 residues. The V and J ends lost 5 bases and 0 bases respectively, with 10 bases between them. Per germline, CDR1 SEHNR and CDR2 FQNEAQ (reference sequence). CDR3 nucleotide sequence: TGTGCCAGCAGCCCCCCCGGGGCGAACACCGGGGAGCTGTTTTTT. Translating it yields CASSPPGANTGELFF.

The V gene is TRBV7-6, the J gene TRBJ2-5; maybe TRBD1 (7 bases). Per germline, CDR1 SGHVS and CDR2 FNYEAQ. The CDR3 contains 15 residues. V shed 0 bases and J shed 3 bases, with 11 bases lying between them. The CDR3 nucleotides are TGTGCCAGCAGCTTAGCGACAGGGAGGAAAGAGACCCAGTACTTC. Translated: CASSLATGRKETQYF.

This clone was seen once. The CDR3 DNA is TGTGCCAGCAGCGTAGGTTTCGGGGACTATGGCTACACCTTC. Translating gives CASSVGFGDYGYTF. The gene calls are TRBV9 and TRBJ1-2; D unclear. Germline CDR1 is SGDLS and CDR2 is YYNGEE. The CDR3 contains 14 residues. The ends were cut back, 0 bases at V and 3 bases at J, with 9 bases in the middle.

The chain has TRBV6-1 and TRBJ2-2; TRBD2 matches 10 bases. The trim removed 4 bases at V and 5 bases at J, leaving 7 bases unmatched. CDR1 is MNHNS and CDR2 is SASEGT in the germline V gene. There are 16 residues in the CDR3. The CDR3 nucleotides read TGTGCCAGCAGTGCGAGCGGGAGGGGAGGGACCGGGGAGCTGTTTTTT. Its translation: CASSASGRGGTGELFF.

The V call is TRBV15, the J call TRBJ1-4; possibly TRBD1 for D (5 bases). The germline V and J ends were trimmed by 3 bases and 4 bases, with 9 bases remaining between them. This CDR3 has 14 amino acids. CDR1 is LNHNV, CDR2 YYDKDF, per germline (reference sequence). In DNA form, the CDR3 reads TGTGCCACCAGCAGGGGGGGAATTAATGAAAAACTGTTTTTT. This gives the protein CATSRGGINEKLFF. The full variable domain, with the rest looked up from reference TRBV15 and TRBJ1-4, is DAMVIQNPRYQVTQFGKPVTLSCSQTLNHNVMYWYQQKSSQAPKLLFHYYDKDFNNEADTPDNFQSRRPNTSFCFLDIRSPGLGDTAMYLCATSRGGINEKLFFGSGTQLSVL.

J is TRBJ2-7 and V is TRBV5-5; 7 bases match TRBD1. V trimming: 2 bases; J trimming: 3 bases; junction bases outside the gene matches: 8. The CDR3 has 15 amino acids. Germline loops: CDR1 SGHKS, CDR2 YYEKEE (reference sequence). CDR3: CASSFSDRVDYEQYF. CDR3 DNA sequence: TGTGCCAGCAGCTTCTCCGACAGGGTGGACTACGAGCAGTACTTC.

This clone has only a few counts. In DNA form, the CDR3 reads TGTGCCACCAAAATCAACCGGGACTTCAATGAGCAGTTCTTC. It encodes CATKINRDFNEQFF. This chain connects TRBV27 to TRBJ2-1; D might be TRBD2 (6 bases). The germline CDR1 and CDR2 sequences are MNHEY and SMNVEV (reference sequence). The CDR3 is 14 residues long. Trimming took off 10 bases at V and 6 bases at J, with 19 bases between the two ends.

The chain links TRBV2 to TRBJ1-6; a possible D gene is TRBD1 (5 bases). The CDR3 spans 15 residues. Germline V gene lookup returns CDR1 SNHLY and CDR2 FYNNEI. The V gene lost 3 bases and the J gene lost 7 bases, with 13 bases spanning the gap. CDR3 in DNA: TGTGCCAGCAGTGACATGGTGGGGGGGAATTCACCCCTCCACTTT. As protein: CASSDMVGGNSPLHF.

V usage is TRBV7-9 and J usage is TRBJ2-1; D call uncertain. The ends were cut back, 3 bases at V and 3 bases at J, with 12 bases in the middle. The CDR3 is 15 amino acids. Germline V CDR1 and CDR2: SEHNR, FQNEAQ (reference sequence). CDR3 sequence reads: CASSFVGGLYNEQFF. CDR3 DNA: TGTGCCAGCAGCTTCGTCGGTGGTCTCTACAATGAGCAGTTCTTC.

The chain has TRBV4-3 and TRBJ2-1; TRBD2 matches 14 bases. The CDR3 is 16 residues long. Per the germline V gene, CDR1 is LGHNA and CDR2 is YSLEER. After removal of 1 base from V and 7 bases from J, the junction contained 3 bases not matched to a gene. CDR3 coding DNA: TGCGCCAGCAGCCAAGGGGGACTAGCGGGAGTGAATGAGCAGTTCTTC. Its translation: CASSQGGLAGVNEQFF.

Concerning this clone itself: At one of its ends the junction is not consistent with the germline gene, which may arise from a read error. This chain joins TRBV5-1 and TRBJ2-2; TRBD2 matches 9 bases. Germline V gene sequence: CDR1 SGHRS, CDR2 YFSETQ. The CDR3 is 17 residues long. The CDR3 is CASSPPLAGVGTGKLFF. The CDR3 bases are TGCGCCAGCAGCCCACCTTTAGCGGGAGTCGGCACCGGGAAGCTGTTTTTT.

Turning to this clone: Other DNA sequences from this sample encode an identical CDR3 as well. This chain connects TRBV19 to TRBJ1-1, with D perhaps TRBD1 (5 bases). Germline CDR1 is LNHDA and CDR2 is SQIVND (reference sequence). Between the trimmed V and J ends, which lost 5 bases and 1 base, there was a span of 8 bases. The CDR3 loop spans 13 amino acids. The CDR3 sequence is CASSPTGNTEAFF. The CDR3 nucleotides are TGTGCCAGTAGTCCAACAGGGAACACTGAAGCTTTCTTT.

V and J are TRBV5-1 and TRBJ1-1; tentative D call: TRBD1 (5 bases). The germline V gene has CDR1 SGHRS and CDR2 YFSETQ. CDR3 size: 14 residues. The ends were cut back, 6 bases at V and 1 base at J, with 13 bases in the middle. For the CDR3, the DNA is TGCGCCAGCAAGGTCCTGGGGCCGAACACTGAAGCTTTCTTT. Amino acids: CASKVLGPNTEAFF.

The chain carries TRBV7-2 and TRBJ2-1; weak D call: TRBD1 (5 bases). The CDR3 length is 18 residues. CDR1 is SGHTA and CDR2 is FQGNSA in the germline V gene. V was trimmed by 1 base and J by 6 bases, leaving 22 bases between them. The CDR3 nucleotides read TGTGCCAGCAGCTTAGGGGCCTCAGGGAAGATATCTGTCAATGAGCAGTTCTTC. It codes for CASSLGASGKISVNEQFF.

The V gene is TRBV27, the J gene TRBJ2-1; TRBD2 matches 10 bases. The germline V gene has CDR1 MNHEY and CDR2 SMNVEV (reference sequence). The CDR3 has 17 residues. V lost 2 bases, J lost 7 bases, and 11 bases stayed unmatched. CDR3 sequence: CASSLVPSGSLKNEQFF. CDR3 in DNA: TGTGCCAGCAGTTTAGTCCCTAGCGGGAGTCTTAAGAATGAGCAGTTCTTC.

This clone was counted once. The chain uses TRBV4-3 and TRBJ2-5; D might be TRBD2 (5 bases). This CDR3 contains 12 residues. V dropped 5 bases and J dropped 3 bases, with 7 bases sitting between them. The germline V gene encodes CDR1 LGHNA and CDR2 YSLEER. In nucleotides, the CDR3 is TGCGCCAGCAGCTCCGGGGAAGAGACCCAGTACTTC. It translates to CASSSGEETQYF.

The chain couples TRBV5-4 to TRBJ2-3; 7 bases line up with TRBD1. The CDR3 has 16 amino acids. Per the germline V gene, CDR1 is SGHNT and CDR2 is YYREEE (reference sequence). The J segment lost 3 bases and the V segment lost 0 bases, leaving 7 bases of the junction unmatched. The CDR3 sequence is CASSLAWDSRTDTQYF. CDR3 nucleotides: TGTGCCAGCAGCTTGGCTTGGGACAGCCGAACAGATACGCAGTATTTT. Full variable domain (remainder filled in from reference TRBV5-4 and TRBJ2-3): ETGVTQSPTHLIKTRGQQVTLRCSSQSGHNTVSWYQQALGQGPQFIFQYYREEENGRGNFPPRFSGLQFPNYSSELNVNALELDDSALYLCASSLAWDSRTDTQYFGPGTRLTVL.

V is TRBV6-1 and J is TRBJ2-1, with 9 bases lining up with TRBD1. The CDR3 loop spans 18 amino acids. The germline gives CDR1 MNHNS, CDR2 SASEGT. Trimming cost V 0 bases and J 5 bases; bases outside gene matches: 11. CDR3 sequence: CASSEALGGGDRDNEQFF. CDR3 DNA: TGTGCCAGCAGTGAAGCCCTGGGTGGCGGGGACAGGGACAATGAGCAGTTCTTC.

This rearrangement joins TRBV28 to TRBJ1-2; no clear D gene. Trimming took 0 bases from V and 6 from J, leaving 8 bases between them. The germline V gene has CDR1 MDHEN and CDR2 SYDVKM. There are 13 residues in the CDR3. This chain's CDR3 is CASSLWAGNGYTF. CDR3 bases: TGTGCCAGCAGTTTATGGGCGGGGAATGGCTACACCTTC.

The V and J genes are TRBV19 and TRBJ1-2, with unresolved D. This CDR3 region has 15 residues. In germline, CDR1 is LNHDA, CDR2 SQIVND (reference sequence). Trimming stripped 4 bases from V and 3 bases from J, with 15 bases between. CDR3 nucleotide sequence: TGTGCCAGTAGTAGTGGCGGAGGGTATCACTATGGCTACACCTTC. Protein product: CASSSGGGYHYGYTF.